The 8 T cell receptor beta chains below come from one sample, sequenced in a study of cytomegalovirus exposure and HLA in healthy donors. The PCR contained 60 Vbeta and 13 Jbeta primers. Assay used: immunoSEQ multiplex PCR; TCRdb lists only in-frame clones, some missing. The sample carries more than 100,000 clones, roughly 70% recorded once. Sequenced input: PBMCs. The source of these receptors is a woman between 40 and 55 years old in good health and CMV-seronegative.

V is TRBV5-1 and J is TRBJ2-1; 7 positions agree with TRBD2. CDR1 is SGHRS, CDR2 YFSETQ, per germline. The J segment lost 1 base and the V segment lost 2 bases, leaving 6 bases of the junction unmatched. This CDR3 spans 16 amino acids. CDR3 coding DNA: TGCGCCAGCAGCTTTGGCGGGGGTGCGTCCTACAATGAGCAGTTCTTC. Amino acid sequence: CASSFGGGASYNEQFF.

The chain carries TRBV5-1 and TRBJ2-7; 10 positions agree with TRBD1. The CDR3 spans 14 residues. V lost 3 bases and J lost 4; bases outside the gene matches: 4. The germline CDR1 and CDR2 sequences are SGHRS and YFSETQ. CDR3 region: CASSSGDRGYEQYF. The CDR3 nucleotides are TGCGCCAGCAGCTCCGGGGACAGGGGATACGAGCAGTACTTC.

This chain connects TRBV6-5 to TRBJ2-3, with 10 bases identical to TRBD2. The CDR3 consists of 16 residues. Per the germline V gene, CDR1 is MNHEY and CDR2 is SVGAGI. Trimming at V came to 0 bases and at J to 2 bases, leaving 2 bases not matched to a gene. In DNA form, the CDR3 reads TGTGCCAGCAGTTACTCTGGGACTAGCGTCACAGATACGCAGTATTTT. Its protein product is CASSYSGTSVTDTQYF.

This clone has just one count. The V and J genes are TRBV2 and TRBJ2-7; weak D call: TRBD2 (6 bases). The CDR3 is made up of 16 amino acids. The V gene's germline CDR1 is SNHLY and CDR2 FYNNEI. Trimming pared 5 bases from V and 3 bases from J, leaving 20 bases between. This CDR3 reads CASSPGLGGLIYEQYF. Here the CDR3 DNA reads TGTGCCAGCAGTCCAGGCTTGGGAGGTTTAATCTACGAGCAGTACTTC.

This chain uses TRBV7-3 with TRBJ2-3; tentatively, D is TRBD2 (5 bases). Germline CDR1 is SGHTA and CDR2 is FQGTGA. This CDR3 comprises 14 residues. Trimming removed 2 bases at V and 2 bases at J, with 8 bases between. CDR3 residues: CASSLEGYTDTQYF. CDR3 nucleotides: TGTGCCAGCAGCTTAGAGGGCTACACAGATACGCAGTATTTT.

The rearrangement uses TRBV2 and TRBJ1-3; 9 bases fit TRBD1. Germline values: CDR1 SNHLY, CDR2 FYNNEI. The V segment lost 6 bases and the J segment 3 bases; nucleotides outside the gene matches: 6. This CDR3 contains 15 residues. The DNA of the CDR3 is TGTGCCAGCAGCCGACAGGGGGGTTATGGAAACACCATATATTTT. Its protein is CASSRQGGYGNTIYF.

The rearrangement links TRBV11-2 to TRBJ1-1; D unresolved. CDR1 and CDR2 from the germline V gene are SGHAT and FQNNGV. Deletions cut 1 base from V and 1 base from J, with 7 bases between. CDR3 length: 14 amino acids. As DNA, the CDR3 is TGTGCCAGCAGCTTAGGCGCGGGGAACACTGAAGCTTTCTTT. This codes for CASSLGAGNTEAFF.

The V gene is TRBV6-6, the J gene TRBJ2-2, with D unresolved. The germline V gene encodes CDR1 MNHNY and CDR2 SVGAGI (reference sequence). The CDR3 has 15 amino acids. Trimming removed 6 bases from V and 4 bases from J, with 15 bases in between. The CDR3 loop is CASRPGRGATGELFF. The CDR3 nucleotides read TGTGCCAGCAGGCCTGGCCGAGGTGCCACCGGGGAGCTGTTTTTT.